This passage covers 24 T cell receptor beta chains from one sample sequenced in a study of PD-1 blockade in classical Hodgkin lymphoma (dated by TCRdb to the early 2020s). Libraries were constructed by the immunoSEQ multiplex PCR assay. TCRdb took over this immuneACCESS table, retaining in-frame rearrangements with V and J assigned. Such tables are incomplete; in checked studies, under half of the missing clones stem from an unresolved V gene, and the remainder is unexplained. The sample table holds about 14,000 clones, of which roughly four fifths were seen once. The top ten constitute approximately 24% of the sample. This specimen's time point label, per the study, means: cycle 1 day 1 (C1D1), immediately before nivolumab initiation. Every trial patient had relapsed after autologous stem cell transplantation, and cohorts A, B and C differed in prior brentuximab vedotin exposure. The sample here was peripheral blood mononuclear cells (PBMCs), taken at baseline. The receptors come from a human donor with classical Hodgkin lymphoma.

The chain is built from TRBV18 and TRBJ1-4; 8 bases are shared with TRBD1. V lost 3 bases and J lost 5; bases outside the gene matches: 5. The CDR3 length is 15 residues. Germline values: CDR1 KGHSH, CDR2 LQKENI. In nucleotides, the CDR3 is TGTGCCAGCTCACCTAGGACAGGGTTAAATGAAAAACTGTTTTTT. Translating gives CASSPRTGLNEKLFF.

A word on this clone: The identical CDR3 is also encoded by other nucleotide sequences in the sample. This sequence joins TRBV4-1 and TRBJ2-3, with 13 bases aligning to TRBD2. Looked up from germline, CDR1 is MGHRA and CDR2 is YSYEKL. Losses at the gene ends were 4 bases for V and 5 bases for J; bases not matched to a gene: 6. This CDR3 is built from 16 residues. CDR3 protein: CASSRTSGGAEDTQYF. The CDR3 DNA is TGCGCCAGCAGCCGCACTAGCGGGGGGGCTGAAGATACGCAGTATTTT.

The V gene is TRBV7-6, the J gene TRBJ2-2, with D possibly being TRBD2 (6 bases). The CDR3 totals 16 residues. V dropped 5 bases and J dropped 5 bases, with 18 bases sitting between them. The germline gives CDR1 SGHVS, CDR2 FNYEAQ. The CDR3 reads CASSRMGGDGTGELFF. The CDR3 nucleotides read TGTGCCAGCAGCCGGATGGGCGGGGACGGAACCGGGGAGCTGTTTTTT. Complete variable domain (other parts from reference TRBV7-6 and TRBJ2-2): GAGVSQSPRYKVTKRGQDVALRCDPISGHVSLYWYRQALGQGPEFLTYFNYEAQQDKSGLPNDRFSAERPEGSISTLTIQRTEQRDSAMYRCASSRMGGDGTGELFFGEGSRLTVL.

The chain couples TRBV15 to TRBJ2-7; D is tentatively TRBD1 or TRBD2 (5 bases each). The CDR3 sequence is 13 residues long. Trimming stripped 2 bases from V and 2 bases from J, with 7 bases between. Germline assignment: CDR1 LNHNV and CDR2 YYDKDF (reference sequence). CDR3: CATSRLGPYEQYF. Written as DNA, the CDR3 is TGTGCCACCAGCAGATTGGGACCCTACGAGCAGTACTTC.

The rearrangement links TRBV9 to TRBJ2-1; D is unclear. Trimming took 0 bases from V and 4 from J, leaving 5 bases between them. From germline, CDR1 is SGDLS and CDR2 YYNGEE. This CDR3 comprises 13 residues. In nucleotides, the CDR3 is TGTGCCAGCAGCGTAGTGGGATACAATGAGCAGTTCTTC. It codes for CASSVVGYNEQFF.

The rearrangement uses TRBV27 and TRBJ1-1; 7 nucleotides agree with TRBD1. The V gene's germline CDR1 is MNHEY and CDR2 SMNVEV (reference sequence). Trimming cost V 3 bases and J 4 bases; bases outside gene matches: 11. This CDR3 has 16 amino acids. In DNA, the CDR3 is TGTGCCAGCAGTTTTTTCATGAGTAACAGGGGCACTGAAGCTTTCTTT. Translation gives CASSFFMSNRGTEAFF.

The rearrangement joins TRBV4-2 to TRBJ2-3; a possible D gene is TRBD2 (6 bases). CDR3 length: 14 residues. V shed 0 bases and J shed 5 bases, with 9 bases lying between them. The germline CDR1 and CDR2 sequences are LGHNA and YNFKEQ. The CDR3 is CASSQEVGGDTQYF. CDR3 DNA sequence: TGTGCCAGCAGCCAAGAAGTGGGGGGAGATACGCAGTATTTT.

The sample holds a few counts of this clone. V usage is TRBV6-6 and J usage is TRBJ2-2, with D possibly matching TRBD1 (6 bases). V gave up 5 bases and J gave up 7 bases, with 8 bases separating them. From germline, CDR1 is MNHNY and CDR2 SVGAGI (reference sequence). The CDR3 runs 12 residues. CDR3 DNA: TGTGCCAGCAGTACAGGGCACGGGGAGCTGTTTTTT. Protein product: CASSTGHGELFF.

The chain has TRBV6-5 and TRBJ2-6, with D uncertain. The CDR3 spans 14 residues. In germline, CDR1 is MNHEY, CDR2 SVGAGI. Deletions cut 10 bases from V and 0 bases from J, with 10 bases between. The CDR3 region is CATRRLSGANVLTF. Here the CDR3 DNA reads TGTGCCACCCGACGACTCTCTGGGGCCAACGTCCTGACTTTC.

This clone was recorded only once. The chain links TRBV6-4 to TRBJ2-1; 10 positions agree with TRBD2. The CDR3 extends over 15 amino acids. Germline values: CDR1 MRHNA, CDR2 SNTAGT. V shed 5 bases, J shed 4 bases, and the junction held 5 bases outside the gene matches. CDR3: CASSPLAGTYNEQFF. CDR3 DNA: TGTGCCAGCAGTCCACTAGCGGGAACATACAATGAGCAGTTCTTC.

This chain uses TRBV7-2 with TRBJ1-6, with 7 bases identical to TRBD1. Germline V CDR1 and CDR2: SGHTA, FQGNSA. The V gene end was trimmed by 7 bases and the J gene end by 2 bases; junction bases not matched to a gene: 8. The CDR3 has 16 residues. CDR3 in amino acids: CASIDRDQAYNSPLHF. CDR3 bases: TGTGCCAGCATCGACAGGGATCAAGCCTATAATTCACCCCTCCACTTT.

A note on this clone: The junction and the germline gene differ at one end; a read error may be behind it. The CDR3 sequence is CASSSGGAQYF. CDR3 sequence (DNA): TGTGCTAGCAGCTCTGGGGGGGCCCAGTACTTC. This chain connects TRBV7-7 to TRBJ2-5, with 7 bases matching TRBD2. Germline V gene sequence: CDR1 SSHAT, CDR2 FNYEAQ (reference sequence). CDR3 length equals 11 residues.

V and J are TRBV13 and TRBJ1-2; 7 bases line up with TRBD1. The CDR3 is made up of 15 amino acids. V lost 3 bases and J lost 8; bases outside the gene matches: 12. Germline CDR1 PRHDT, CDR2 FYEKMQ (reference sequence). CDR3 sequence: CASSFSRGRVSGYTF. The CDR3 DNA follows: TGTGCCAGCAGCTTTTCCAGGGGGAGGGTTTCGGGCTACACCTTC.

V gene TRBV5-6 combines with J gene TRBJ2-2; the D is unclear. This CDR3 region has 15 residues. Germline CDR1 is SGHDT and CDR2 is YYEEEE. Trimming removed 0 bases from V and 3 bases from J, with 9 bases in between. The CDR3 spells CASSLVTQDTGELFF. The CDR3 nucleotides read TGTGCCAGCAGCTTGGTTACCCAGGACACCGGGGAGCTGTTTTTT.

CDR3 in amino acids: CASSDYYGGVNTGELFF. CDR3 in DNA: TGTGCCAGCAGTGACTATTACGGTGGAGTAAACACCGGGGAGCTGTTTTTT. The genes are TRBV2 and TRBJ2-2; no clear D gene. CDR1 is SNHLY and CDR2 is FYNNEI in the germline V gene. The CDR3 is made up of 17 amino acids. Trimming cost V 3 bases and J 2 bases, with 16 bases left between them.

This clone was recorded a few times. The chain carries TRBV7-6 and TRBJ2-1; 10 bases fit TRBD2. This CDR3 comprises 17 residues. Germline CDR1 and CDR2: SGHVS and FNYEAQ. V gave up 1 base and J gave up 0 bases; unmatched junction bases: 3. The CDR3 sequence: CASSLGVAGGSYNEQFF. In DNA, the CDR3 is TGTGCCAGCAGCTTAGGGGTAGCGGGGGGCTCCTACAATGAGCAGTTCTTC.

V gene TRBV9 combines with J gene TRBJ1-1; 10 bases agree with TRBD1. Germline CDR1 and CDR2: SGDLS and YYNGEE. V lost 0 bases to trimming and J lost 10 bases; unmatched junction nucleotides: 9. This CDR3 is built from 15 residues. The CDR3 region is CASSVVPRTGGIAFF. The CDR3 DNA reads TGTGCCAGCAGCGTAGTTCCACGGACAGGGGGAATAGCTTTCTTT.

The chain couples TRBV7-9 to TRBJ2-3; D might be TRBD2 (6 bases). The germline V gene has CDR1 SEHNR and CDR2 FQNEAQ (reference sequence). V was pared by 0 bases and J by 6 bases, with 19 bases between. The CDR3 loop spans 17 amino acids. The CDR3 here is CASSLARSGFSGDTQYF. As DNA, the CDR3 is TGTGCCAGCAGCTTAGCGCGGAGCGGGTTCTCCGGGGATACGCAGTATTTT.

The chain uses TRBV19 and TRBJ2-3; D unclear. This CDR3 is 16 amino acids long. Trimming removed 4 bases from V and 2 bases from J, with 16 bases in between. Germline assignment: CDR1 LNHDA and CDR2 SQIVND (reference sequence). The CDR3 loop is CASSSTDTTITDTQYF. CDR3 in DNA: TGTGCCAGTAGTAGCACCGACACCACTATCACAGATACGCAGTATTTT.

In DNA, the CDR3 is TGCGCCAGCAGCTTGGCCCGAGAAGAGGGGGTATACGAGCAGTACTTC. As protein: CASSLAREEGVYEQYF. This chain links TRBV5-1 with TRBJ2-7; tentative D call: TRBD1 (6 bases). V was pared by 0 bases and J by 4 bases, with 17 bases between. The germline V gene has CDR1 SGHRS and CDR2 YFSETQ. The CDR3 runs to 16 residues.

DNA of the CDR3: TGTGCCAGCAGCCCAGGATCGTCCTACAATGAGCAGTTCTTC. This codes for CASSPGSSYNEQFF. The V and J genes are TRBV9 and TRBJ2-1; D gene unclear. The germline V and J ends were trimmed by 4 bases and 1 base, with 9 bases remaining between them. CDR1 is SGDLS, CDR2 YYNGEE, per germline. The CDR3 is 14 amino acids.

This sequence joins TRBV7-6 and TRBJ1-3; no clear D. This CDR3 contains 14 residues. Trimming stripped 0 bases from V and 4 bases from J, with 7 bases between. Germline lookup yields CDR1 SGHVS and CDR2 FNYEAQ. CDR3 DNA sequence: TGTGCCAGCAGCTTAGCGGGCCCCGGAAACACCATATATTTT. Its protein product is CASSLAGPGNTIYF.

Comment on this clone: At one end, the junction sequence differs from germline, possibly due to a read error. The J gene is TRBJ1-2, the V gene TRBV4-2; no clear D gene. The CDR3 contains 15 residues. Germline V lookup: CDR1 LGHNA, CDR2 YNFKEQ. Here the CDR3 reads CACSQGEGGSYGYTF. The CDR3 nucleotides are TGTGCCTGCAGCCAAGGTGAGGGTGGAAGCTATGGCTACACCTTC.

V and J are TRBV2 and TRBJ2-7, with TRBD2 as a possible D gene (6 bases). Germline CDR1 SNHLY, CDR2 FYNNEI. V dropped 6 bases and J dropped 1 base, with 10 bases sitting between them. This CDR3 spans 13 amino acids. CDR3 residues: CASRSGESYEQYF. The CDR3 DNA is TGTGCCAGCAGGTCGGGGGAATCCTACGAGCAGTACTTC.